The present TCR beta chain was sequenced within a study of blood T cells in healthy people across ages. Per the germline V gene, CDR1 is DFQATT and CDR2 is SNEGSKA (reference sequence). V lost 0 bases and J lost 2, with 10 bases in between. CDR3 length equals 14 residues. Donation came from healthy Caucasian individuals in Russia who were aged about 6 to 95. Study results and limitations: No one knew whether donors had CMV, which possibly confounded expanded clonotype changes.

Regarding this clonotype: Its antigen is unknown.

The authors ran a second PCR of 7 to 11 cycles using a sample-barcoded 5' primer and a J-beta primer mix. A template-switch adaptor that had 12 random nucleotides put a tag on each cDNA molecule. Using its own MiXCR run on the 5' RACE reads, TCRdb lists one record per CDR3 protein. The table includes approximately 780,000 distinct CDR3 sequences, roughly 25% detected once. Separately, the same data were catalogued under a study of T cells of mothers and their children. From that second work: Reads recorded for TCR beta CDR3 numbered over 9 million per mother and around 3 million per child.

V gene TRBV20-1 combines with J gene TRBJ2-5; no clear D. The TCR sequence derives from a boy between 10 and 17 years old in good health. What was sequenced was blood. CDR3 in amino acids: CSARDGQPQETQYF. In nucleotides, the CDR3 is TGCAGTGCTAGAGATGGGCAGCCGCAAGAGACCCAGTACTTC.